This T cell receptor beta chain stems from a study of OX40 agonist ivuxolimab in advanced cancers. Study details: An agonistic human IgG2 monoclonal antibody against OX40 (CD134) was given. Anti-PD-1, anti-PD-L1 or anti-CTLA-4 therapy given earlier was allowed, and 35% to 50% had some. Among those treated, three patients had partial responses, one with hepatocellular carcinoma and two with cutaneous melanoma.

Here immunoSEQ multiplex PCR was the method, and the copy in TCRdb shows in-frame clones only, minus some. This table has approximately 87,000 clones, roughly 85% appearing once. On this clone: Its antigen is not identified.

Overall study results and limits: At 0.1 to 3.0 mg/kg, CD4+ and CD8+ blood T cells expanded clonally by week 6.

Germline V gene lookup returns CDR1 KGHSH and CDR2 LQKENI. This CDR3 is built from 14 residues. Trimming left V 6 bases short and J 6 bases short, with 15 bases between. This specimen consisted of CD4+ or CD8+ T cells sorted from blood, obtained in a trial of the OX40 agonist ivuxolimab. V gene TRBV18 combines with J gene TRBJ2-1; the D gene is possibly TRBD2 (6 bases). This sequence was found in an adult with an advanced solid tumor such as melanoma, head and neck, liver or kidney cancer. The CDR3 sequence is CASSAEGLGNEQFF. Here the CDR3 DNA reads TGTGCCAGCTCGGCGGAGGGTCTAGGCAATGAGCAGTTCTTC. The complete variable domain, with remaining parts taken from reference TRBV18 and TRBJ2-1, reads NAGVMQNPRHLVRRRGQEARLRCSPMKGHSHVYWYRQLPEEGLKFMVYLQKENIIDESGMPKERFSAEFPKEGPSILRIQQVVRGDSAAYFCASSAEGLGNEQFFGPGTRLTVL.